This TCR beta chain was recorded in a study of early T cells in non-severe SARS-CoV-2 infection. Turning to the study itself: Sequencing of bulk RNA from unsorted whole blood was done, without chain pairing.

Individual cDNA molecules were tagged with unique molecular identifiers, the study reported. One entry per CDR3 protein results from TCRdb running MiXCR on the 5' RACE reads. The sample contains roughly 60,000 distinct CDR3 sequences, around 5.6% of which appear only once. This clonotype was seen ten or more times. J lost 5 bases, V lost 6 bases, and 8 bases had no gene match. The CDR3 consists of 15 residues. The germline V gene has CDR1 MNHEY and CDR2 SMNVEV (reference sequence). Sequenced sample: whole blood. J is TRBJ1-5 and V is TRBV27; 9 bases are a match to TRBD1. The TCR comes from an adult who was a healthcare worker with PCR-confirmed SARS-CoV-2 infection or an uninfected control (not recorded which). CDR3 DNA sequence: TGTGCCAGCAGGCGACAGGGACAGGGATATCAGCCCCAGCATTTT. Residues: CASRRQGQGYQPQHF.